This T cell receptor (beta chain) came from a study of blood T cell repertoires in COVID-19. Here immunoSEQ multiplex PCR was the method, and the copy in TCRdb shows in-frame clones only, minus some. The sample records 110,000 to 150,000 clones, about 79% being singletons. The sequenced sample was PBMCs or T cells enriched from blood (not recorded which). The receptor comes from a man aged 50-59 years who had recovered from COVID-19.

CDR3 sequence: CASSSRDTVNSPLHF. CDR3 nucleotide sequence: TGCGCCAGCAGCTCCCGGGACACGGTAAATTCACCCCTCCACTTT. The V call is TRBV5-1, the J call TRBJ1-6, with D possibly being TRBD1 (6 bases). The V gene's germline CDR1 is SGHRS and CDR2 YFSETQ. Trimming stripped 3 bases from V and 7 bases from J, with 14 bases between. This CDR3 spans 15 amino acids.